Listed below are T cell receptor beta chains from one sample, sequenced in a study of shared clonotypes between healthy human individuals. Assay used: immunoSEQ multiplex PCR; TCRdb lists only in-frame clones, some missing. The sample yields some 580,000 clones, 95% to 98% seen once. Sequencing was done on a sample of naive CD8+ T cells sorted from blood. All receptors come from a man in his thirties or forties in good health. CDR3s include the opening cysteine and the closing phenylalanine or tryptophan. The order of the fields is D gene, J gene, clone size, V gene, CDR3 protein, CDR3 DNA. D genes are given only for firm matches. Some rows have no size entry. The others give once, few or many, or a class for an expanded clone.

d_gene: -
j_gene: TRBJ1-1
abundance: -
v_gene: TRBV7-6
CDR3aa: CASSLVIGNTEAFF
CDR3nt: TGTGCCAGCAGCTTAGTCATTGGAAACACTGAAGCTTTCTTT

d_gene: TRBD2
j_gene: TRBJ2-5
abundance: -
v_gene: TRBV7-9
CDR3aa: CASSAPGLAGGNQETQYF
CDR3nt: TGTGCCAGCAGCGCACCGGGACTAGCGGGCGGAAACCAAGAGACCCAGTACTTC

d_gene: -
j_gene: TRBJ1-3
abundance: once
v_gene: TRBV6-1
CDR3aa: CASSEGRHRVLENTIYF
CDR3nt: TGTGCCAGCAGTGAAGGAAGACACAGGGTACTCGAAAACACCATATATTTT

d_gene: TRBD2
j_gene: TRBJ2-7
abundance: -
v_gene: TRBV5-1
CDR3aa: CASSPGTSGSLVEEQYF
CDR3nt: TGCGCCAGCAGCCCCGGGACTAGCGGGAGTCTTGTGGAGGAGCAGTACTTC

d_gene: TRBD2
j_gene: TRBJ2-1
abundance: -
v_gene: TRBV9
CDR3aa: CASSVARTSGRPGDEQFF
CDR3nt: TGTGCCAGCAGCGTAGCAAGGACTAGCGGGAGGCCTGGGGATGAGCAGTTCTTC

d_gene: -
j_gene: TRBJ1-5
abundance: -
v_gene: TRBV9
CDR3aa: CASSVAGANGPQHF
CDR3nt: TGTGCCAGCAGCGTGGCAGGGGCAAATGGGCCCCAGCATTTT

d_gene: TRBD1
j_gene: TRBJ2-1
abundance: -
v_gene: TRBV7-9
CDR3aa: CASSLGQGLHEQFF
CDR3nt: TGTGCCAGCAGCTTGGGACAGGGGTTGCATGAGCAGTTCTTC

d_gene: TRBD1
j_gene: TRBJ2-5
abundance: -
v_gene: TRBV2
CDR3aa: CASSESPGQGWEETQYF
CDR3nt: TGTGCCAGCAGTGAGAGTCCGGGACAGGGCTGGGAAGAGACCCAGTACTTC

d_gene: -
j_gene: TRBJ2-7
abundance: -
v_gene: TRBV5-5
CDR3aa: CASSLGQPTYEQYF
CDR3nt: TGTGCCAGCAGCCTCGGACAGCCCACCTACGAGCAGTACTTC

d_gene: -
j_gene: TRBJ2-3
abundance: -
v_gene: TRBV19
CDR3aa: CANILATSTDTQYF
CDR3nt: TGTGCCAATATACTAGCCACTAGCACAGATACGCAGTATTTT

d_gene: -
j_gene: TRBJ1-5
abundance: -
v_gene: TRBV2
CDR3aa: CASSELTQPQHF
CDR3nt: TGTGCCAGCAGTGAGCTCACTCAGCCCCAGCATTTT

d_gene: TRBD2
j_gene: TRBJ2-7
abundance: -
v_gene: TRBV4-2
CDR3aa: CASSSPGLAFYEQYF
CDR3nt: TGTGCCAGCAGCTCGCCGGGACTAGCTTTCTACGAGCAGTACTTC

d_gene: TRBD2
j_gene: TRBJ2-7
abundance: -
v_gene: TRBV27
CDR3aa: CASRRLAGGSYEQYF
CDR3nt: TGTGCCAGCAGGCGACTAGCGGGAGGTTCCTACGAGCAGTACTTC

d_gene: TRBD1
j_gene: TRBJ1-1
abundance: -
v_gene: TRBV19
CDR3aa: CASSAGQGETEAFF
CDR3nt: TGTGCCAGTAGTGCGGGACAGGGTGAGACTGAAGCTTTCTTT

d_gene: -
j_gene: TRBJ2-7
abundance: -
v_gene: TRBV9
CDR3aa: CASSVGEVNPYEQYF
CDR3nt: TGTGCCAGCAGCGTAGGAGAAGTGAACCCCTACGAGCAGTACTTC

d_gene: -
j_gene: TRBJ2-1
abundance: -
v_gene: TRBV21-1
CDR3aa: CASSIDGNDIRNEQFF
CDR3nt: TGTGCCAGCAGCATTGACGGGAACGATATAAGGAATGAGCAGTTCTTC

d_gene: -
j_gene: TRBJ2-2
abundance: -
v_gene: TRBV27
CDR3aa: CASSAPEGTGELFF
CDR3nt: TGTGCCAGCAGTGCCCCCGAAGGGACCGGGGAGCTGTTTTTT

d_gene: TRBD2
j_gene: TRBJ2-1
abundance: -
v_gene: TRBV27
CDR3aa: CASSKGLAGGPNEQFF
CDR3nt: TGTGCCAGCAGTAAGGGACTAGCGGGAGGGCCTAATGAGCAGTTCTTC

d_gene: -
j_gene: TRBJ2-1
abundance: -
v_gene: TRBV10-3
CDR3aa: CAIRSGQNEQFF
CDR3nt: TGTGCCATCAGGTCCGGACAGAATGAGCAGTTCTTC

d_gene: -
j_gene: TRBJ2-1
abundance: -
v_gene: TRBV5-1
CDR3aa: CASSGTYNEQFF
CDR3nt: TGCGCCAGCAGCGGGACATACAATGAGCAGTTCTTC

d_gene: -
j_gene: TRBJ1-1
abundance: few
v_gene: TRBV7-6
CDR3aa: CASSSPHRDANNEAFF
CDR3nt: TGTGCCAGCAGCTCACCCCACAGGGACGCCAATAATGAAGCTTTCTTT

d_gene: -
j_gene: TRBJ2-7
abundance: -
v_gene: TRBV9
CDR3aa: CASSPGLASYEQYF
CDR3nt: TGTGCCAGCAGCCCCGGGCTGGCCTCCTACGAGCAGTACTTC

d_gene: TRBD2
j_gene: TRBJ2-1
abundance: -
v_gene: TRBV4-3
CDR3aa: CASSQDLAGGSRNEQFF
CDR3nt: TGCGCCAGCAGCCAAGATTTGGCGGGAGGGTCTAGGAATGAGCAGTTCTTC

d_gene: TRBD2
j_gene: TRBJ2-3
abundance: -
v_gene: TRBV4-3
CDR3aa: CASSDGLAGDPDTQYF
CDR3nt: TGCGCCAGCAGCGACGGGCTAGCGGGAGACCCAGATACGCAGTATTTT

d_gene: TRBD1
j_gene: TRBJ2-3
abundance: -
v_gene: TRBV19
CDR3aa: CASTATGGTRTTDTQYF
CDR3nt: TGTGCCAGTACCGCAACAGGGGGGACAAGGACCACAGATACGCAGTATTTT

d_gene: TRBD2
j_gene: TRBJ2-1
abundance: once
v_gene: TRBV27
CDR3aa: CASSRIAGAANEQFF
CDR3nt: TGTGCCAGCAGCCGAATAGCGGGAGCGGCGAATGAGCAGTTCTTC

d_gene: -
j_gene: TRBJ1-2
abundance: -
v_gene: TRBV9
CDR3aa: CASSVETLNYGYTF
CDR3nt: TGTGCCAGCAGCGTAGAGACGTTAAACTATGGCTACACCTTC

d_gene: -
j_gene: TRBJ1-2
abundance: once
v_gene: TRBV7-9
CDR3aa: CALDRDGYTF
CDR3nt: TGTGCCCTAGATAGGGATGGCTACACCTTC

d_gene: TRBD2
j_gene: TRBJ2-1
abundance: -
v_gene: TRBV14
CDR3aa: CASSQDPTSGAYNEQFF
CDR3nt: TGTGCCAGCAGCCAAGATCCGACTAGCGGGGCTTACAATGAGCAGTTCTTC

d_gene: -
j_gene: TRBJ2-2
abundance: -
v_gene: TRBV7-8
CDR3aa: CASSSRTIGELFF
CDR3nt: TGTGCCAGCAGCTCCCGGACGATTGGGGAGCTGTTTTTT

d_gene: TRBD1
j_gene: TRBJ2-5
abundance: -
v_gene: TRBV5-1
CDR3aa: CASSLPDRGQETQYF
CDR3nt: TGCGCCAGCAGCTTGCCGGACAGGGGGCAAGAGACCCAGTACTTC

d_gene: TRBD2
j_gene: TRBJ2-7
abundance: -
v_gene: TRBV7-3
CDR3aa: CASSSPPGLAPYEQYF
CDR3nt: TGTGCCAGCAGCTCCCCACCGGGACTAGCGCCCTACGAGCAGTACTTC

d_gene: -
j_gene: TRBJ1-1
abundance: once
v_gene: TRBV27
CDR3aa: CASSLSLGNTEAFF
CDR3nt: TGTGCCAGCAGTTTATCGTTGGGGAACACTGAAGCTTTCTTT

d_gene: -
j_gene: TRBJ2-1
abundance: -
v_gene: TRBV18
CDR3aa: CASSPPSEVFNEQFF
CDR3nt: TGTGCCAGCTCACCACCGAGTGAGGTATTCAATGAGCAGTTCTTC

d_gene: TRBD2
j_gene: TRBJ2-7
abundance: -
v_gene: TRBV4-3
CDR3aa: CASSPREWTSGGYEQYF
CDR3nt: TGCGCCAGCAGCCCAAGAGAGTGGACTAGCGGGGGATACGAGCAGTACTTC

d_gene: TRBD2
j_gene: TRBJ2-1
abundance: -
v_gene: TRBV11-2
CDR3aa: CASSSSHGREGLNEQFF
CDR3nt: TGTGCCAGCAGCTCCTCTCACGGGCGGGAGGGTTTGAATGAGCAGTTCTTC

d_gene: -
j_gene: TRBJ2-7
abundance: -
v_gene: TRBV29-1
CDR3aa: CSVVDGEQYF
CDR3nt: TGCAGCGTTGTTGACGGCGAGCAGTACTTC

d_gene: TRBD2
j_gene: TRBJ2-1
abundance: -
v_gene: TRBV7-6
CDR3aa: CASSPSPGLAGPYNEQFF
CDR3nt: TGTGCCAGCAGCCCCTCTCCGGGACTAGCGGGACCCTACAATGAGCAGTTCTTC

d_gene: TRBD2
j_gene: TRBJ2-3
abundance: few
v_gene: TRBV7-3
CDR3aa: CASSFYGLADTTDTQYF
CDR3nt: TGTGCCAGCAGCTTTTATGGACTAGCGGACACCACAGATACGCAGTATTTT

d_gene: TRBD2
j_gene: TRBJ2-1
abundance: -
v_gene: TRBV6-1
CDR3aa: CASRGLAGGIYEQFF
CDR3nt: TGTGCCAGCAGAGGACTAGCGGGAGGGATCTATGAGCAGTTCTTC

d_gene: -
j_gene: TRBJ2-1
abundance: -
v_gene: TRBV4-1
CDR3aa: CASSQVGGPYNEQFF
CDR3nt: TGCGCCAGCAGCCAAGTCGGGGGCCCTTACAATGAGCAGTTCTTC

d_gene: -
j_gene: TRBJ2-1
abundance: -
v_gene: TRBV7-2
CDR3aa: CASSFDGRNEQFF
CDR3nt: TGTGCCAGCAGCTTTGACGGGAGAAACGAGCAGTTCTTC

d_gene: TRBD1
j_gene: TRBJ2-5
abundance: -
v_gene: TRBV25-1
CDR3aa: CASSRTGGIRETQYF
CDR3nt: TGTGCCAGCAGTCGGACAGGGGGGATCCGGGAGACCCAGTACTTC

d_gene: -
j_gene: TRBJ2-7
abundance: -
v_gene: TRBV7-9
CDR3aa: CASSLASAPYEQYF
CDR3nt: TGTGCCAGCAGCTTAGCTAGCGCGCCCTACGAGCAGTACTTC

d_gene: TRBD2
j_gene: TRBJ2-3
abundance: -
v_gene: TRBV7-8
CDR3aa: CASSLTSGVQYF
CDR3nt: TGTGCCAGCAGCTTAACTAGCGGGGTGCAGTATTTT

d_gene: -
j_gene: TRBJ1-5
abundance: -
v_gene: TRBV28
CDR3aa: CASSLTLTDSFNGQPQHF
CDR3nt: TGTGCCAGCAGTTTAACCTTGACGGACTCTTTCAACGGTCAGCCCCAGCATTTT

d_gene: -
j_gene: TRBJ2-7
abundance: -
v_gene: TRBV9
CDR3aa: CASSPERLPSYEQYF
CDR3nt: TGTGCCAGCAGCCCAGAGCGACTACCTTCCTACGAGCAGTACTTC

d_gene: -
j_gene: TRBJ2-7
abundance: -
v_gene: TRBV4-1
CDR3aa: CASSQERSNSYEQYF
CDR3nt: TGCGCCAGCAGCCAAGAGCGGTCCAACTCCTACGAGCAGTACTTC

d_gene: -
j_gene: TRBJ2-1
abundance: -
v_gene: TRBV4-1
CDR3aa: CASSPISVARNNEQFF
CDR3nt: TGCGCCAGCAGCCCAATTTCGGTAGCGAGGAACAATGAGCAGTTCTTC

d_gene: -
j_gene: TRBJ2-2
abundance: -
v_gene: TRBV6-5
CDR3aa: CASSYSIRAGGELFF
CDR3nt: TGTGCCAGCAGTTACTCGATTAGAGCAGGCGGGGAGCTGTTTTTT

d_gene: -
j_gene: TRBJ1-4
abundance: -
v_gene: TRBV7-2
CDR3aa: CASSLVGEKLFF
CDR3nt: TGTGCCAGCAGCTTAGTCGGTGAAAAACTGTTTTTT

d_gene: TRBD1
j_gene: TRBJ2-5
abundance: once
v_gene: TRBV27
CDR3aa: CASSLGTEETQYF
CDR3nt: TGTGCCAGCAGTCTCGGGACAGAAGAGACCCAGTACTTC